This T cell receptor (beta chain) was found in a study of blood T cell repertoires in COVID-19. Turning to the study itself: The United States, Italy and Spain provided the acute and convalescent COVID-19 samples. Sources were T cells, B-cell-depleted T cells, or PBMCs; the material itself was cDNA or gDNA.

This clone was recorded once. V gave up 6 bases and J gave up 8 bases, with 22 bases separating them. From germline, CDR1 is ENHRY and CDR2 SYGVKD. This CDR3 contains 15 residues. Authors' processing steps: Reference gene primer amplification yielded estimated nucleated cell counts. Some clones are missing from TCRdb's copy, which holds only in-frame ones; the method was immunoSEQ multiplex PCR. V, J and clone size were drawn from that table, and D and trimming were deduced from the DNA. The table includes 200,000 or so clones, approximately 90% detected once. The sample comprised peripheral blood. The chain employs TRBV10-3 and TRBJ1-2; D is perhaps TRBD1 (6 bases). The clonotype was recovered from a man aged 80 or over with acute or convalescent COVID-19. Here the CDR3 reads CAIRPVDSPAEGYTF. CDR3 bases: TGTGCCATCAGGCCCGTGGACAGCCCTGCAGAGGGCTACACCTTC.